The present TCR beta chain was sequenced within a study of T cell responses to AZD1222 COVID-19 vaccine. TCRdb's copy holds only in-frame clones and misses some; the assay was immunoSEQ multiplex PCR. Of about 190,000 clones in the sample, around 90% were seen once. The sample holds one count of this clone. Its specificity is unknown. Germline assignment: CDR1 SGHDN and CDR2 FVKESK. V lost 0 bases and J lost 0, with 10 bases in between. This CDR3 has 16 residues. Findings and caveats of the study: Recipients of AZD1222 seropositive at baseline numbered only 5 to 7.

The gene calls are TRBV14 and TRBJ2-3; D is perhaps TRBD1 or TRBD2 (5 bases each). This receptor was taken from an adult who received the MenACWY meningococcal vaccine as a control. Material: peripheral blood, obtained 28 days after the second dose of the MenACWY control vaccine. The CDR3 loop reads CASSQDWGISTDTQYF. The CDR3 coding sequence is TGTGCCAGCAGCCAAGATTGGGGGATTAGCACAGATACGCAGTATTTT. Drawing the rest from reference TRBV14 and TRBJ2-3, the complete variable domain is EAGVTQFPSHSVIEKGQTVTLRCDPISGHDNLYWYRRVMGKEIKFLLHFVKESKQDESGMPNNRFLAERTGGTYSTLKVQPAELEDSGVYFCASSQDWGISTDTQYFGPGTRLTVL.